This TCR beta chain came from a study of pediatric ulcerative colitis. The rectum was sampled with one to two pinch biopsies at colonoscopy. This CDR3 contains 15 residues. V was clipped by 5 bases and J by 3 bases; unmatched bases: 5. CDR1 is ENHRY and CDR2 is SYGVKD in the germline V gene. This clone was recorded only once. Using immunoSEQ multiplex PCR, the repertoire was profiled, and TCRdb retains in-frame clones only, with some absent. The repertoire has fewer than 25,000 clones, 71% of them found once; the top ten carry around 15%. The sequenced sample was gut tissue. The chain carries TRBV10-3 and TRBJ2-2; TRBD2 agrees at 8 bases. This receptor was obtained from a boy younger than 18 with severe ulcerative colitis. The CDR3 sequence is CAISRRGGDTGELFF. In DNA form, the CDR3 reads TGTGCCATCAGTCGACGGGGGGGTGACACCGGGGAGCTGTTTTTT.